The following is a T cell receptor (beta chain) sequence with its context. The CDR3 is 14 residues long. V dropped 3 bases and J dropped 5 bases, with 11 bases sitting between them. Germline V gene sequence: CDR1 MNHNS, CDR2 SASEGT. The sample is drawn from a study of blood T cell repertoires in COVID-19. Across the study: The samples span acute and convalescent COVID-19 from the United States, Italy and Spain. PBMCs, B-cell-depleted T cells, or T cells were the source of the cDNA or gDNA that made up the material.

In the original processing: By means of reference gene primer amplification, nucleated cell counts were estimated. Profiling relied on immunoSEQ multiplex PCR, and the TCRdb table lists in-frame clones only, not all of them. V, J and clone size derive from that table, while D and trimming were established from the DNA sequence. Of fewer than 200,000 clones listed, around nine tenths were seen once; the top ten hold 9.5% to 15%. Recruited during active infection, patients (from Seattle) were subsequently followed longitudinally. The sequenced sample consisted of peripheral blood. The chain joins TRBV6-1 to TRBJ1-5; no clear D. This TCR derives from a woman in her seventies with COVID-19, enrolled during active disease. In DNA, the CDR3 is TGTGCCAGCAGTGAGGCCGGAGGGTATCAGCCCCAGCATTTT. It is translated as CASSEAGGYQPQHF.